These T cell receptor beta chains were read from a single sample in a study of T cell responses to AZD1222 COVID-19 vaccine. Data came from immunoSEQ multiplex PCR; TCRdb stores just in-frame clones and leaves some out. The sample lists roughly 150,000 clones; less than 95% were seen once. Sequences were derived from peripheral blood, sampled 28 days after the second AZD1222 dose. The receptors come from an adult who received the AZD1222 COVID-19 vaccine. The CDR3 runs from the conserved cysteine through the conserved F or W. Fields, in order: V gene, J gene, clone size, D gene, CDR3 DNA, CDR3 protein. D genes are given only for firm matches. The size entry is marked missing in some rows and otherwise reads once, few, many or a size class.

v_call: TRBV19
j_call: TRBJ2-7
clone_size: .
d_call: TRBD2
cdr3_nt: TGTGCCAGTAGTACGACTAGCGGCCTCACCCGATACGAGCAGTACTTC
cdr3_aa: CASSTTSGLTRYEQYF

v_call: TRBV30
j_call: TRBJ1-5
clone_size: .
d_call: .
cdr3_nt: TGTGCCTGGTGTGGGGGCGCTGGTCAGCCCCAGCATTTT
cdr3_aa: CAWCGGAGQPQHF

v_call: TRBV5-4
j_call: TRBJ2-4
clone_size: .
d_call: TRBD1
cdr3_nt: TGTGCCAGCAGCCCGGGGGGACAGGGTAGCATTCAGTACTTC
cdr3_aa: CASSPGGQGSIQYF

v_call: TRBV27
j_call: TRBJ2-2
clone_size: .
d_call: .
cdr3_nt: TGTGCCAGCAGGAAAGAAAACACCGGGGAGCTGTTTTTT
cdr3_aa: CASRKENTGELFF

v_call: TRBV19
j_call: TRBJ1-2
clone_size: .
d_call: TRBD1
cdr3_nt: TGTGCCAGTACTCTGCAGGGGGCAATCTCGGTGTATGGCTACACCTTC
cdr3_aa: CASTLQGAISVYGYTF

v_call: TRBV10-2
j_call: TRBJ1-6
clone_size: .
d_call: .
cdr3_nt: TGCGCCAGCAGGGCAGGGAATAATTCACCCCTCCACTTT
cdr3_aa: CASRAGNNSPLHF

v_call: TRBV4-2
j_call: TRBJ2-1
clone_size: .
d_call: .
cdr3_nt: TGTGCCAGCAGCCAAGATCTTGAGGGAAGCCATGAGCAGTTCTTC
cdr3_aa: CASSQDLEGSHEQFF

v_call: TRBV5-1
j_call: TRBJ2-1
clone_size: .
d_call: TRBD2
cdr3_nt: TGCGCCAGCAGCGGGACTAGCGGTTACAATGAGCAGTTCTTC
cdr3_aa: CASSGTSGYNEQFF

v_call: TRBV6-5
j_call: TRBJ1-1
clone_size: .
d_call: .
cdr3_nt: TGTGCCAGCATCCAAAGACAGACACCTGAAGCTTTCTTT
cdr3_aa: CASIQRQTPEAFF

v_call: TRBV10-1
j_call: TRBJ2-2
clone_size: .
d_call: .
cdr3_nt: TGCGCCAGCAGTGATTCTCCCGACAGGATCAATGTCCCCGTTAACACCGGGGAGCTGTTTTTT
cdr3_aa: CASSDSPDRINVPVNTGELFF

v_call: TRBV9
j_call: TRBJ2-7
clone_size: once
d_call: .
cdr3_nt: TGTGCCAGCAGCGTATTTGACGCGGGCTCAGCCGAGCAGTACTTC
cdr3_aa: CASSVFDAGSAEQYF

v_call: TRBV25-1
j_call: TRBJ1-4
clone_size: .
d_call: .
cdr3_nt: TGTGCCAGCAGTGAATTCGGGGGGACCTTTGAAAAACTGTTTTTT
cdr3_aa: CASSEFGGTFEKLFF

v_call: TRBV10-3
j_call: TRBJ2-1
clone_size: few
d_call: .
cdr3_nt: TGTGCCATCAGTGAGACCAGGGCGGGGAACAATGAGCAGTTCTTC
cdr3_aa: CAISETRAGNNEQFF

v_call: TRBV6-4
j_call: TRBJ1-2
clone_size: .
d_call: .
cdr3_nt: TGTGCCAGCAGTGACCAGGCGGGCTATGGCTACACCTTC
cdr3_aa: CASSDQAGYGYTF

v_call: TRBV7-2
j_call: TRBJ2-2
clone_size: .
d_call: .
cdr3_nt: TGTGCCAGCAGCTTAGGGAAGGTCACCGGGGAGCTGTTTTTT
cdr3_aa: CASSLGKVTGELFF

v_call: TRBV6-5
j_call: TRBJ1-3
clone_size: .
d_call: .
cdr3_nt: TGTGCCAGCAGCTCGACCCAGCAAGGGGGAAACACCATATATTTT
cdr3_aa: CASSSTQQGGNTIYF

v_call: TRBV6-1
j_call: TRBJ2-7
clone_size: .
d_call: .
cdr3_nt: TGTGCCAGCAGTGAGTTGTGGGGCTCCGACATTACCTACGAGCAGTACTTC
cdr3_aa: CASSELWGSDITYEQYF

v_call: TRBV3-1/TRBV3-2
j_call: TRBJ2-7
clone_size: .
d_call: TRBD1
cdr3_nt: TGTGCCAGCAGCGACCGGGACAGGGGAACCTACGAGCAGTACTTC
cdr3_aa: CASSDRDRGTYEQYF

v_call: TRBV19
j_call: TRBJ2-6
clone_size: .
d_call: .
cdr3_nt: TGTGCCAGTAGTTCGGCCCTCTTGGAGGGGGCCAACGTCCTGACTTTC
cdr3_aa: CASSSALLEGANVLTF

v_call: TRBV11-2
j_call: TRBJ2-1
clone_size: .
d_call: .
cdr3_nt: TGTGCCAGCAACCGTTTGGCACATGAGCAGTTCTTC
cdr3_aa: CASNRLAHEQFF

v_call: TRBV12-2
j_call: TRBJ1-2
clone_size: .
d_call: .
cdr3_nt: TGTGCAAGTCGCTTAGTTCACCAGCCTCGCAGGGGGCCGGACTATGGCTACACCTTC
cdr3_aa: CASRLVHQPRRGPDYGYTF

v_call: TRBV19
j_call: TRBJ2-2
clone_size: .
d_call: .
cdr3_nt: TGTGCCAGTAGTATCACCGGCAGGGCGAGCACCGGGGAGCTGTTTTTT
cdr3_aa: CASSITGRASTGELFF

v_call: TRBV9
j_call: TRBJ1-5
clone_size: .
d_call: .
cdr3_nt: TGTGCCAGCAGCGTAGAATCGGGGCCAAATCAGCCCCAGCATTTT
cdr3_aa: CASSVESGPNQPQHF

v_call: TRBV30
j_call: TRBJ2-7
clone_size: once
d_call: .
cdr3_nt: TGTGCCTGGAGCCCCTACCAGGCCGAGCAGTACTTC
cdr3_aa: CAWSPYQAEQYF

v_call: TRBV13
j_call: TRBJ2-1
clone_size: .
d_call: TRBD1
cdr3_nt: TGTGCCAGCAGCTCAGGACAGGGTTCTGGTAATGAGCAGTTCTTC
cdr3_aa: CASSSGQGSGNEQFF

v_call: TRBV13
j_call: TRBJ2-3
clone_size: .
d_call: .
cdr3_nt: TGTGCCAGCAGCTTAGGTCGGCTCCGTGGCACAGATACGCAGTATTTT
cdr3_aa: CASSLGRLRGTDTQYF

v_call: TRBV18
j_call: TRBJ2-1
clone_size: once
d_call: .
cdr3_nt: TGTGCCAGCTCACCACGCTCTGGCTCCACGGGGCAAGGCAATGAGCAGTTCTTC
cdr3_aa: CASSPRSGSTGQGNEQFF

v_call: TRBV11-2
j_call: TRBJ1-1
clone_size: once
d_call: TRBD1
cdr3_nt: TGTGCCAGCAGTCTGGGGACACAGGGGGCCTCTAGGGCTTTCTTT
cdr3_aa: CASSLGTQGASRAFF

v_call: TRBV9
j_call: TRBJ2-7
clone_size: .
d_call: .
cdr3_nt: TGTGCCAGCAGCGATAGCTTTTGGACCGCCGAATACGAGCAGTACTTC
cdr3_aa: CASSDSFWTAEYEQYF

v_call: TRBV9
j_call: TRBJ2-7
clone_size: once
d_call: .
cdr3_nt: TGTGCCAGCAGCCCCTTAGCGGATAACTCCTACGAGCAGTACTTC
cdr3_aa: CASSPLADNSYEQYF

v_call: TRBV4-2
j_call: TRBJ1-4
clone_size: .
d_call: .
cdr3_nt: TGTGCCAGCACCCCCGGGGATAGGGGGAGGACTAATGAAAAACTGTTTTTT
cdr3_aa: CASTPGDRGRTNEKLFF

v_call: TRBV30
j_call: TRBJ2-2
clone_size: .
d_call: .
cdr3_nt: TGTGCCTGGAGGCGTGGGAACACCGGGGAGCTGTTTTTT
cdr3_aa: CAWRRGNTGELFF

v_call: TRBV10-2
j_call: TRBJ1-6
clone_size: .
d_call: .
cdr3_nt: TGCGCCAGCAGCTTGCAGGGAAATTCACCCCTCCACTTT
cdr3_aa: CASSLQGNSPLHF

v_call: TRBV7-3
j_call: TRBJ2-1
clone_size: .
d_call: TRBD2
cdr3_nt: TGTGCCAGCAGCTTAACGTCCTCTGTAGCGGGAGTCTACAATGAGCAGTTCTTC
cdr3_aa: CASSLTSSVAGVYNEQFF

v_call: TRBV7-6
j_call: TRBJ2-6
clone_size: few
d_call: .
cdr3_nt: TGTGCCAGCAGCCCCCCGGGGGCGTCCTTTAGCGGGGCCAACGTCCTGACTTTC
cdr3_aa: CASSPPGASFSGANVLTF

v_call: TRBV27
j_call: TRBJ1-5
clone_size: .
d_call: TRBD1
cdr3_nt: TGTGCCAGCAGAACTCAGACAGGGGGCAATCAGCCCCAGCATTTT
cdr3_aa: CASRTQTGGNQPQHF

v_call: TRBV28
j_call: TRBJ1-1
clone_size: .
d_call: .
cdr3_nt: TGTGCCAGCAGGGCGACCAGGGCGGCGGAAACTTTCTTT
cdr3_aa: CASRATRAAETFF

v_call: TRBV2
j_call: TRBJ1-6
clone_size: .
d_call: .
cdr3_nt: TGTGCCAGCATAGGAACAGGAGGTTCACCCCTCCACTTT
cdr3_aa: CASIGTGGSPLHF

v_call: TRBV5-5
j_call: TRBJ2-2
clone_size: .
d_call: TRBD1
cdr3_nt: TGTGCCAGCAGCCTTCAAACAGGGGGCGCGAACACCGGGGAGCTGTTTTTT
cdr3_aa: CASSLQTGGANTGELFF

v_call: TRBV11-3
j_call: TRBJ1-1
clone_size: .
d_call: .
cdr3_nt: TGTGCCAGCAGCTTAACAGGGACGAACACTGAAGCTTTCTTT
cdr3_aa: CASSLTGTNTEAFF

v_call: TRBV10-3
j_call: TRBJ2-7
clone_size: .
d_call: TRBD1
cdr3_nt: TGTGCCACCCACCCGGACGGGACAGGGCCCTACGAGCAGTACTTC
cdr3_aa: CATHPDGTGPYEQYF

v_call: TRBV29-1
j_call: TRBJ1-6
clone_size: .
d_call: .
cdr3_nt: TGCAGCGTTTCGCGGGGGGAGAATTCACCCCTCCACTTT
cdr3_aa: CSVSRGENSPLHF

v_call: TRBV10-3
j_call: TRBJ2-4
clone_size: once
d_call: TRBD1
cdr3_nt: TGTGCCATCAGAGAAGACAGGGGATCGGCCAAAAACATTCAGTACTTC
cdr3_aa: CAIREDRGSAKNIQYF

v_call: TRBV7-2
j_call: TRBJ1-5
clone_size: .
d_call: .
cdr3_nt: TGTGCCAGCAGCTTAGCGCAGGCAGGGAGCAATCAGCCCCAGCATTTT
cdr3_aa: CASSLAQAGSNQPQHF

v_call: TRBV19
j_call: TRBJ1-4
clone_size: .
d_call: .
cdr3_nt: TGTGCCAGTAGTATTAGGCTCGGGGGCAGCAGACATGAAAAACTGTTTTTT
cdr3_aa: CASSIRLGGSRHEKLFF

v_call: TRBV5-4
j_call: TRBJ1-4
clone_size: .
d_call: .
cdr3_nt: TGTGCCAGCAGCTATTCCGGGACTGGCAATGAAAAACTGTTTTTT
cdr3_aa: CASSYSGTGNEKLFF

v_call: TRBV2
j_call: TRBJ2-7
clone_size: .
d_call: TRBD1
cdr3_nt: TGTGCCAGCATCGACAGGGGGCACGAGCAGTACTTC
cdr3_aa: CASIDRGHEQYF

v_call: TRBV29-1
j_call: TRBJ1-1
clone_size: .
d_call: .
cdr3_nt: TGCAGCGTTGAGGGCATCTTGAACACTGAAGCTTTCTTT
cdr3_aa: CSVEGILNTEAFF

v_call: TRBV5-6
j_call: TRBJ2-7
clone_size: .
d_call: .
cdr3_nt: TGTGCCAGCAGCTTTCCCTTCTCTCGGGGGATCTACGAGCAGTACTTC
cdr3_aa: CASSFPFSRGIYEQYF

v_call: TRBV25-1
j_call: TRBJ1-2
clone_size: .
d_call: TRBD1
cdr3_nt: TGTGCCAGCAGTGAAGTCGGACAGGGGGCCCATGGCTACACCTTC
cdr3_aa: CASSEVGQGAHGYTF

v_call: TRBV11-3
j_call: TRBJ2-2
clone_size: .
d_call: .
cdr3_nt: TGTGCCAGCAGCTTATCGGGTCTTAACACCGGGGAGCTGTTTTTT
cdr3_aa: CASSLSGLNTGELFF

v_call: TRBV2
j_call: TRBJ1-2
clone_size: .
d_call: .
cdr3_nt: TGTGCCAGCAGTCCGGCCCCCCGGGATGGCTACACCTTC
cdr3_aa: CASSPAPRDGYTF

v_call: TRBV19
j_call: TRBJ1-5
clone_size: .
d_call: .
cdr3_nt: TGTGCCAGTCGAGAGCGGAGCAATCAGCCCCAGCATTTT
cdr3_aa: CASRERSNQPQHF

v_call: TRBV14
j_call: TRBJ2-7
clone_size: .
d_call: .
cdr3_nt: TGTGCCAGCAGCCAAGCGGTACTAGGAGGGGAGCAGTACTTC
cdr3_aa: CASSQAVLGGEQYF

v_call: TRBV5-1
j_call: TRBJ1-4
clone_size: .
d_call: .
cdr3_nt: TGCGCCAGCAGCTTGGGTACAGGGTGGGCTAATGAAAAACTGTTTTTT
cdr3_aa: CASSLGTGWANEKLFF

v_call: TRBV30
j_call: TRBJ2-7
clone_size: .
d_call: .
cdr3_nt: TGTGCCTGGGCCCTAGCTAAGGAGCAGTACTTC
cdr3_aa: CAWALAKEQYF

v_call: TRBV6-2/TRBV6-3
j_call: TRBJ2-7
clone_size: .
d_call: TRBD1
cdr3_nt: TGTGCCAGCAGTCACCGACAGGGGGCGACCACTGGCGAGCAGTACTTC
cdr3_aa: CASSHRQGATTGEQYF

v_call: TRBV6-6
j_call: TRBJ1-3
clone_size: .
d_call: .
cdr3_nt: TGTGCCAGCAGCTCGGGAGAGAGCGACGGAAACACCATATATTTT
cdr3_aa: CASSSGESDGNTIYF

v_call: TRBV7-9
j_call: TRBJ2-6
clone_size: .
d_call: .
cdr3_nt: TGTGCCAGCAGCCCGGACGGGCTACTCACGCTCTCTGGGGCCAACGTCCTGACTTTC
cdr3_aa: CASSPDGLLTLSGANVLTF